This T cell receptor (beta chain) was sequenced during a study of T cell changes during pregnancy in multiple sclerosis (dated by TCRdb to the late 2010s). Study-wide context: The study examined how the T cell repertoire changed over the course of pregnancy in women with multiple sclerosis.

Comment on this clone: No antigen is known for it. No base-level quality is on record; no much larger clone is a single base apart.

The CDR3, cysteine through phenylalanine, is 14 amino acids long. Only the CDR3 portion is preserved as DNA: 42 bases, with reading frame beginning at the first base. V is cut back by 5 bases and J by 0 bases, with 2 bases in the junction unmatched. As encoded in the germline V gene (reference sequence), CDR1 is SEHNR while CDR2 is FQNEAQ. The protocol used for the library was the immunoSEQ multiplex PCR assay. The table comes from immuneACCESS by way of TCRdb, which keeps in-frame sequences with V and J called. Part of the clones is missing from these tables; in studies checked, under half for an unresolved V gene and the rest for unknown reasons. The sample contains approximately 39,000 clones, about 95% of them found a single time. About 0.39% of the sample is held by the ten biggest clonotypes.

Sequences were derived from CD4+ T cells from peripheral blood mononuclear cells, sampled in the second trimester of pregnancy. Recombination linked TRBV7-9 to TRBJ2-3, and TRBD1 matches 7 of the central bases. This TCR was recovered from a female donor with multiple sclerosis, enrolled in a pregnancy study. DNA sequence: TGTGCCAGCAGCGACAGGGTTAGCACAGATACGCAGTATTTT. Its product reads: CASSDRVSTDTQYF.